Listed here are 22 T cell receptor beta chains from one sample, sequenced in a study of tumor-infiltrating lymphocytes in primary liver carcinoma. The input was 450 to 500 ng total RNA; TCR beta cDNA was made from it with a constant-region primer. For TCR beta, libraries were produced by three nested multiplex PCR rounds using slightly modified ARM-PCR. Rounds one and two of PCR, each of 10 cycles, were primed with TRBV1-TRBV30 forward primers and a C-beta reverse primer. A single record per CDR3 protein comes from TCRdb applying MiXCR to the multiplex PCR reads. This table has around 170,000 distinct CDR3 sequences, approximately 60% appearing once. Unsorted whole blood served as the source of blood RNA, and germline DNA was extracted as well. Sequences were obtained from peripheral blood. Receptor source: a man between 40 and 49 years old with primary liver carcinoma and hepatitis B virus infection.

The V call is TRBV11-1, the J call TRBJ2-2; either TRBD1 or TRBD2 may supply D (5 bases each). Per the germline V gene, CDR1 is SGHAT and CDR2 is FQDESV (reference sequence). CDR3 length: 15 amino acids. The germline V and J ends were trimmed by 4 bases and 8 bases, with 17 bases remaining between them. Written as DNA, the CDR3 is TGTGCCAGCAGCTCGACGGGACCCCCCCCAGGGGAGCTGTTTTTT. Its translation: CASSSTGPPPGELFF.

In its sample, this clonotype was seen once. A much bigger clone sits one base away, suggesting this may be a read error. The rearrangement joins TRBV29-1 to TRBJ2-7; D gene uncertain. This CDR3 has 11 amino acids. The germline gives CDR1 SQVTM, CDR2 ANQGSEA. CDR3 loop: CSVTLSYEQHF. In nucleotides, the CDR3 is TGCAGCGTAACCCTTAGTTACGAGCAGCACTTC.

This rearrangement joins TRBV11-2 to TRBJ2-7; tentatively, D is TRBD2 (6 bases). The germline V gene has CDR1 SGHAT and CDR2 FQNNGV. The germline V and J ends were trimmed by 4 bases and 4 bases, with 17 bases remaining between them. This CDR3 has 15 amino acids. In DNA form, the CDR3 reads TGTGCCAGCAGCTCCTCGGGGGAACTTCCTTACGAGCAGTACTTC. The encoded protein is CASSSSGELPYEQYF.

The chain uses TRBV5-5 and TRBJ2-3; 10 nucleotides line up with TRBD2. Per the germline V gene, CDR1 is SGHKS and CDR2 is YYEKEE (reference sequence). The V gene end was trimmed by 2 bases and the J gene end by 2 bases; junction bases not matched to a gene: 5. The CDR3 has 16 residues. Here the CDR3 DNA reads TGTGCCAGCAGCTTATTGACTAGCGGGCACACAGATACGCAGTATTTT. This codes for CASSLLTSGHTDTQYF.

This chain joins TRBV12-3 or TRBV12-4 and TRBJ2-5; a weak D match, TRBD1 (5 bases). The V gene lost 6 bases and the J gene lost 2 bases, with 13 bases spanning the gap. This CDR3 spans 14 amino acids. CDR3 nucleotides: TGTGCCAGCAGCCAATGGACACATCAAGAGACCCAGTACTTC. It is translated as CASSQWTHQETQYF.

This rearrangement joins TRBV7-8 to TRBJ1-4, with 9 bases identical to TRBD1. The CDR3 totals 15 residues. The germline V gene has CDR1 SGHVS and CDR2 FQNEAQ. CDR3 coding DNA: TGTGTCAGTAGCTTGGCGACAGGGGGTCACGAAAAACTGTTTTTT. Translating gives CVSSLATGGHEKLFF. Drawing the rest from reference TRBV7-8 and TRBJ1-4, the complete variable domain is GAGVSQSPRYKVAKRGQDVALRCDPISGHVSLFWYQQALGQGPEFLTYFQNEAQLDKSGLPSDRFFAERPEGSVSTLKIQRTQQEDSAVYLCVSSLATGGHEKLFFGSGTQLSVL.

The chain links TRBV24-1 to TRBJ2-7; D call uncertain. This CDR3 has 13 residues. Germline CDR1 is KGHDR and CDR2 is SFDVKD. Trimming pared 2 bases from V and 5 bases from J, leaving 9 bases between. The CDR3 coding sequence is TGTGCCACCAGTGATTCCCCCGGCCACGAGCAGTACTTC. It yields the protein CATSDSPGHEQYF.

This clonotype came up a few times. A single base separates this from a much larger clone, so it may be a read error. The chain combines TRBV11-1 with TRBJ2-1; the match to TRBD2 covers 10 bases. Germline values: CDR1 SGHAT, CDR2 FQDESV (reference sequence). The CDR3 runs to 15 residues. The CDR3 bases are TGTACCAGCAGCTTCGCAGGACTAGCGGCGAATGAGCAGTTCTTC. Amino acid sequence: CTSSFAGLAANEQFF.

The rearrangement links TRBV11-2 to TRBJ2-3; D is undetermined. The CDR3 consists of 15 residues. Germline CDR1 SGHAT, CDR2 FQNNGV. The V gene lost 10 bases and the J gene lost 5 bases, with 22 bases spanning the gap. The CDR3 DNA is TGTGCCAACAGTCCCTCTTGGGTGGTAGGAGATACGCAGTATTTT. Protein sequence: CANSPSWVVGDTQYF. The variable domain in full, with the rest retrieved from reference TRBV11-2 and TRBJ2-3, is EAGVAQSPRYKIIEKRQSVAFWCNPISGHATLYWYQQILGQGPKLLIQFQNNGVVDDSQLPKDRFSAERLKGVDSTLKIQPAKLEDSAVYLCANSPSWVVGDTQYFGPGTRLTVL.

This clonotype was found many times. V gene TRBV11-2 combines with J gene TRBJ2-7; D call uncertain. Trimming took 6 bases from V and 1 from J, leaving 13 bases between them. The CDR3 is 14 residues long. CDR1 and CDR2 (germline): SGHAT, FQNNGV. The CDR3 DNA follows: TGTGCCAGCAGTTTTCAGACCTGGTCCTACGAGCAGTACTTC. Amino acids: CASSFQTWSYEQYF.

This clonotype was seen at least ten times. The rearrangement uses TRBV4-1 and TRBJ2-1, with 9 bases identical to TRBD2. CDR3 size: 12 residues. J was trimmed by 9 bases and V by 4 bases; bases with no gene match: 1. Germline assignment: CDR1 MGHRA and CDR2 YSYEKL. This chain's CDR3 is CASSLAGAEQFF. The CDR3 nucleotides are TGCGCCAGCAGCCTAGCGGGAGCTGAGCAGTTCTTC.

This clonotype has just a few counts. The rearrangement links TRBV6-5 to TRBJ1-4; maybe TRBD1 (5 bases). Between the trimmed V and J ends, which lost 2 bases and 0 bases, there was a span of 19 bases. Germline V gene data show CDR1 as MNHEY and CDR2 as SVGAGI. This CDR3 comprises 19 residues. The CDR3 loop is CASSYGGWGRIATNEKLFF. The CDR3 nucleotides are TGTGCCAGCAGTTACGGGGGATGGGGACGGATTGCAACTAATGAAAAACTGTTTTTT.

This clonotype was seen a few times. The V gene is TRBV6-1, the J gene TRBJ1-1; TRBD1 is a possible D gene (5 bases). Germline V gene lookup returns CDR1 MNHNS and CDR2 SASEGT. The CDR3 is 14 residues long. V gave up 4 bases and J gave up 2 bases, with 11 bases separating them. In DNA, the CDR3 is TGTGCCAGCAGTGGAGGAGGGGTTAACACTGAAGCTTTCTTT. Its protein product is CASSGGGVNTEAFF.

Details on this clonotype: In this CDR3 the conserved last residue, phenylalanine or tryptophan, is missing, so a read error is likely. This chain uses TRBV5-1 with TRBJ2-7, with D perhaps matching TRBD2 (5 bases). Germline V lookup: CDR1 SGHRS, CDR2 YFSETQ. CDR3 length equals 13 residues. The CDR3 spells CARSFGMANEQYL. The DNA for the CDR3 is TGCGCCAGGAGCTTCGGGATGGCGAACGAGCAGTACTTA.

CDR3 sequence: CASMPFSVAGELFF. Written as DNA, the CDR3 is TGTGCCAGCATGCCCTTTAGCGTCGCCGGGGAGCTGTTTTTT. The V call is TRBV6-2 or TRBV6-3, the J call TRBJ2-2; D is possibly TRBD2 (5 bases). V lost 7 bases to trimming and J lost 6 bases, with 15 bases between them. From germline, CDR1 is MNHEY and CDR2 SVGEGT. This CDR3 comprises 14 residues.

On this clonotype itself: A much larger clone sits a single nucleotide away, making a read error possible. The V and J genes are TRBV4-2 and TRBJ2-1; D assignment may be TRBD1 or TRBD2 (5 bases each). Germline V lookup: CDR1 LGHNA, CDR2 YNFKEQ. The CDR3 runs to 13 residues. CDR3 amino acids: CASNQEESGQQFF. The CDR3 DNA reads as TGTGCCAGCAACCAAGAAGAATCGGGGCAGCAGTTCTTC.

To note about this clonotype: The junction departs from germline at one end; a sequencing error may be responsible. The CDR3 sequence: CVSRAGVRTGGLFF. The CDR3, as DNA: TGTGTCAGCAGAGCGGGAGTACGGACCGGGGGGCTGTTTTTT. The chain joins TRBV6-1 to TRBJ2-2; TRBD2 agrees at 8 bases. The CDR3 loop spans 14 amino acids. Germline CDR1 reads MNHNS; CDR2 reads SASEGT.

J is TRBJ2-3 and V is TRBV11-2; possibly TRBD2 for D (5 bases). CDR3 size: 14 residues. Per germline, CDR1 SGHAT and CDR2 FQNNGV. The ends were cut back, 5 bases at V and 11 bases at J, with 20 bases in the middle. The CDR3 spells CASSIGRSTDGQYF. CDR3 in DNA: TGTGCCAGCAGCATAGGGAGAAGCACAGATGGGCAGTATTTT.

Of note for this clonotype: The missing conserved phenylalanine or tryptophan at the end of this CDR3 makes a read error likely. The CDR3 is CAISESQAGPTGELFY. Here the CDR3 DNA reads TGTGCCATCAGTGAGTCACAAGCGGGGCCCACCGGGGAGCTGTTTTAT. V and J are TRBV10-3 and TRBJ2-2, with TRBD2 identical over 7 bases. The V gene end was trimmed by 0 bases and the J gene end by 4 bases; junction bases not matched to a gene: 5. From germline, CDR1 is ENHRY and CDR2 SYGVKD. The CDR3 is 16 amino acids.

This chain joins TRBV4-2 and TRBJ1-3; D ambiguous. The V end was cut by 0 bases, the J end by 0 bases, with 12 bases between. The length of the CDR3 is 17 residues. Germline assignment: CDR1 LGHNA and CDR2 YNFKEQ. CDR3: CASSQDGFGSSGNTIYF. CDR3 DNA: TGTGCCAGCAGCCAAGATGGGTTCGGGAGCTCTGGAAACACCATATATTTT.

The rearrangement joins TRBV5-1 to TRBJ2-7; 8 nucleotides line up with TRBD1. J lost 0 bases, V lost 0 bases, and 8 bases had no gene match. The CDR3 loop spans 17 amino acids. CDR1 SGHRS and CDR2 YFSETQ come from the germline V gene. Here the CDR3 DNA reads TGCGCCAGCAGCTTGGGTCCCGGGACAGGAGCCTCCTACGAGCAGTACTTC. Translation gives CASSLGPGTGASYEQYF.

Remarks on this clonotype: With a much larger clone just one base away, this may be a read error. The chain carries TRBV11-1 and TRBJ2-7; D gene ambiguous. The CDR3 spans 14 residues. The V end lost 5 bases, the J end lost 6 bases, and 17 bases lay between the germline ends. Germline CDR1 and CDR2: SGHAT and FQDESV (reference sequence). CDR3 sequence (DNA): TGTGCCAGCAGCGCTACCGGGCCCCACGGCGAGCAGTACTTC. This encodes CASSATGPHGEQYF. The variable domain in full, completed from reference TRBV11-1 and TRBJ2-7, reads EAEVAQSPRYKITEKSQAVAFWCDPISGHATLYWYRQILGQGPELLVQFQDESVVDDSQLPKDRFSAERLKGVDSTLKIQPAELGDSAMYLCASSATGPHGEQYFGPGTRLTVT.